This TCR beta chain derives from a study of blood T cell repertoires in COVID-19. For the study at large: The samples span acute and convalescent COVID-19 from the United States, Italy and Spain. Sources were T cells, B-cell-depleted T cells, or PBMCs; the material itself was cDNA or gDNA.

Authors' methods: How many nucleated cells were present was estimated from reference gene primer amplification. Using immunoSEQ multiplex PCR, the repertoire was profiled, and TCRdb retains in-frame clones only, with some absent. Clone size and V and J calls were adopted from that table, with D and trimming inferred from the DNA. The sample consists of tens of thousands of clones, around 81% of them appearing once. CDR1 is MNHEY, CDR2 SVGAGI, per germline. The CDR3 covers 14 residues. V lost 2 bases and J lost 7, with 9 bases in between. This sequence was found in an elderly man with acute or convalescent COVID-19. This chain uses TRBV6-5 with TRBJ1-6; D remains ambiguous. Sequencing input: peripheral blood. The CDR3, as DNA: TGTGCCAGCAGTTACGGGAGAGGGAATTCACCCCTCCACTTT. Amino acid sequence: CASSYGRGNSPLHF.